These 10 T cell receptor beta chains came from one sample sequenced in a study of blood T cell repertoires in COVID-19. Clones were read by immunoSEQ multiplex PCR, and TCRdb kept only the in-frame ones, dropping some. Here the sample spans around 290,000 clones, about 87% being singletons. Sequencing was carried out using peripheral blood. Every receptor here comes from a woman in her 50s who had recovered from COVID-19.

The genes are TRBV14 and TRBJ1-1; no firm D call. V shed 5 bases and J shed 0 bases, with 10 bases lying between them. CDR3 size: 14 residues. Germline CDR1 is SGHDN and CDR2 is FVKESK. CDR3 loop: CASSVLGMNTEAFF. CDR3 bases: TGTGCCAGCAGCGTTTTGGGCATGAACACTGAAGCTTTCTTT.

The chain has TRBV7-6 and TRBJ2-5, with 7 bases aligning to TRBD1. Trimming at V came to 5 bases and at J to 5 bases, leaving 11 bases not matched to a gene. Germline values: CDR1 SGHVS, CDR2 FNYEAQ. CDR3 length equals 15 residues. The CDR3 DNA sequence: TGTGCCAGCAGCCCACGGCACAGGGGCCCGGAGACCCAGTACTTC. Amino acid sequence: CASSPRHRGPETQYF.

This clone was observed once. The chain carries TRBV28 and TRBJ2-3; 9 bases match TRBD2. Losses at the gene ends were 4 bases for V and 6 bases for J; bases not matched to a gene: 20. CDR1 MDHEN and CDR2 SYDVKM come from the germline V gene. The CDR3 contains 19 residues. CDR3 in amino acids: CASSSLVRSGGTPLDTQYF. Here the CDR3 DNA reads TGTGCCAGCAGTTCGCTCGTTCGCAGCGGGGGGACTCCTCTTGATACGCAGTATTTT. Full variable domain (remainder filled in from reference TRBV28 and TRBJ2-3): DVKVTQSSRYLVKRTGEKVFLECVQDMDHENMFWYRQDPGLGLRLIYFSYDVKMKEKGDIPEGYSVSREKKERFSLILESASTNQTSMYLCASSSLVRSGGTPLDTQYFGPGTRLTVL.

This clone has only a few counts. The chain is built from TRBV4-3 and TRBJ1-5; D gene unclear. Trimming cost V 0 bases and J 0 bases, with 3 bases left between them. The CDR3 covers 14 residues. The germline V gene has CDR1 LGHNA and CDR2 YSLEER. The CDR3 here is CASSQDFSNQPQHF. The DNA for the CDR3 is TGCGCCAGCAGCCAAGACTTTAGCAATCAGCCCCAGCATTTT.

The rearrangement uses TRBV2 and TRBJ1-5, with D unresolved. Germline CDR1 and CDR2: SNHLY and FYNNEI. The CDR3 covers 13 residues. V lost 3 bases to trimming and J lost 11 bases, with 14 bases between them. DNA for the CDR3: TGTGCCAGCAGTGATGCGAGGGCCTCGGCCCAGCATTTT. This translates into CASSDARASAQHF. Drawing the rest from reference TRBV2 and TRBJ1-5, the complete variable domain is EPEVTQTPSHQVTQMGQEVILRCVPISNHLYFYWYRQILGQKVEFLVSFYNNEISEKSEIFDDQFSVERPDGSNFTLKIRSTKLEDSAMYFCASSDARASAQHFGDGTRLSIL.

The rearrangement joins TRBV2 to TRBJ1-1; TRBD1 matches at 7 bases. Trimming removed 8 bases from V and 11 bases from J; junction bases left unmatched: 23. CDR1 SNHLY and CDR2 FYNNEI come from the germline V gene. The CDR3 extends over 16 amino acids. The CDR3 DNA sequence: TGTGCCAGCTCAGACCCTTTGGACAGGAGGGAATCGAAGGCTTTCTTT. Translation gives CASSDPLDRRESKAFF. Complete variable domain (other parts from reference TRBV2 and TRBJ1-1): EPEVTQTPSHQVTQMGQEVILRCVPISNHLYFYWYRQILGQKVEFLVSFYNNEISEKSEIFDDQFSVERPDGSNFTLKIRSTKLEDSAMYFCASSDPLDRRESKAFFGQGTRLTVV.

The chain links TRBV10-3 to TRBJ2-7; D unclear. CDR1 and CDR2 (germline): ENHRY, SYGVKD. Trimming took off 0 bases at V and 1 base at J, with 7 bases between the two ends. CDR3 length equals 14 residues. The CDR3 protein is CAISESVQSYEQYF. The DNA of the CDR3 is TGTGCCATCAGTGAGTCAGTACAGTCCTACGAGCAGTACTTC.

The rearrangement uses TRBV5-1 and TRBJ1-6; D might be TRBD1 (6 bases). From germline, CDR1 is SGHRS and CDR2 YFSETQ. Between the trimmed V and J ends, which lost 0 bases and 10 bases, there was a span of 8 bases. CDR3 length: 13 residues. The CDR3 DNA follows: TGCGCCAGCAGCTTGGTAGGGACATCACCCCTCCACTTT. Translation: CASSLVGTSPLHF.

The rearrangement uses TRBV9 and TRBJ1-1, with D possibly TRBD1 on 6 matching bases. The CDR3 has 15 residues. Germline CDR1 SGDLS, CDR2 YYNGEE. The germline V and J ends were trimmed by 1 base and 4 bases, with 14 bases remaining between them. The chain's CDR3 is CASSVSSQGSTEAFF. The CDR3, as DNA: TGTGCCAGCAGCGTATCCTCCCAGGGGTCCACTGAAGCTTTCTTT.

The rearrangement uses TRBV15 and TRBJ2-7; tentatively, D is TRBD2 (5 bases). The V gene's germline CDR1 is LNHNV and CDR2 YYDKDF (reference sequence). V was pared by 0 bases and J by 6 bases, with 18 bases between. The CDR3 has 16 residues. The CDR3 nucleotides are TGTGCCACCAGCAGAGATCTAGCCAGCGTCGCCGCCGAGCAGTACTTC. Translated: CATSRDLASVAAEQYF.